The 27 T cell receptor beta chains given below trace back to one sample, sequenced in a study of blood T cell repertoires in COVID-19. Assay used: immunoSEQ multiplex PCR; TCRdb lists only in-frame clones, some missing. Here the sample spans under 7,000 clones, around nine tenths being singletons. Material for sequencing was peripheral blood. Every receptor here comes from a human donor in a cohort sampled during active COVID-19.

The gene calls are TRBV6-5 and TRBJ2-5; perhaps TRBD2 as D (5 bases). The germline gives CDR1 MNHEY, CDR2 SVGAGI. Deletions cut 7 bases from V and 1 base from J, with 16 bases between. This CDR3 contains 15 residues. CDR3 sequence: CASNAGGFSQETQYF. The CDR3 nucleotides are TGTGCCAGCAATGCGGGCGGCTTCTCCCAAGAGACCCAGTACTTC.

The chain recombines TRBV18 with TRBJ2-3; D uncertain. Germline V CDR1 and CDR2: KGHSH, LQKENI. Trimming removed 3 bases from V and 3 bases from J, with 10 bases in between. The CDR3 sequence is 14 residues long. CDR3 sequence (DNA): TGTGCCAGCTCACCGCCCGTTAGAACAGATACGCAGTATTTT. Protein product: CASSPPVRTDTQYF.

The rearrangement links TRBV15 to TRBJ2-1, with D perhaps TRBD1 (5 bases). Looked up from germline, CDR1 is LNHNV and CDR2 is YYDKDF (reference sequence). Trimming removed 0 bases at V and 7 bases at J, with 16 bases between. CDR3 length equals 16 residues. CDR3 sequence: CATSRELAGLGNEQFF. DNA of the CDR3: TGTGCCACCAGCAGAGAACTCGCAGGGTTGGGGAATGAGCAGTTCTTC. Variable domain in full (rest from reference TRBV15 and TRBJ2-1): DAMVIQNPRYQVTQFGKPVTLSCSQTLNHNVMYWYQQKSSQAPKLLFHYYDKDFNNEADTPDNFQSRRPNTSFCFLDIRSPGLGDTAMYLCATSRELAGLGNEQFFGPGTRLTVL.

V is TRBV5-1 and J is TRBJ2-1; D unresolved. Germline V lookup: CDR1 SGHRS, CDR2 YFSETQ. The CDR3 contains 12 residues. Trimming shortened V by 4 bases and J by 4 bases, and 6 bases separated the two germline ends. CDR3 nucleotide sequence: TGCGCCAGCAGCACTACTTACAATGAGCAGTTCTTC. It translates to CASSTTYNEQFF.

CDR3 residues: CASRETGKLEKLFF. The CDR3 DNA reads TGTGCCAGCAGAGAGACAGGGAAGTTGGAAAAACTGTTTTTT. The chain recombines TRBV25-1 with TRBJ1-4; 7 bases are a match to TRBD1. This CDR3 is built from 14 residues. J gave up 8 bases and V 6 bases, and 9 bases lay outside the gene matches. Germline CDR1 and CDR2: MGHDK and SYGVNS.

This chain connects TRBV11-1 to TRBJ1-1, with TRBD1 matching over 8 bases. CDR1 SGHAT and CDR2 FQDESV come from the germline V gene (reference sequence). J lost 4 bases, V lost 4 bases, and 8 bases had no gene match. This CDR3 comprises 15 residues. CDR3 loop: CASSSIRTGSTEAFF. In DNA form, the CDR3 reads TGTGCCAGCAGCTCCATAAGGACAGGGAGCACTGAAGCTTTCTTT.

V is TRBV11-3 and J is TRBJ1-1; D call uncertain. Deletions cut 3 bases from V and 5 bases from J, with 10 bases between. Germline CDR1 SGHNT, CDR2 YENEEA. The CDR3 loop spans 13 amino acids. CDR3 coding DNA: TGTGCCAGCAGCTTTCGGGGTGGGACTGAAGCTTTCTTT. This translates into CASSFRGGTEAFF.

The chain combines TRBV6-6 with TRBJ1-5; no clear D gene. Germline V lookup: CDR1 MNHNY, CDR2 SVGAGI (reference sequence). V lost 5 bases and J 4 bases, leaving 9 bases between the germline ends. The CDR3 covers 13 residues. CDR3 nucleotides: TGTGCCAGCAGTGGACTTACTAATCAGCCCCAGCATTTT. Translated: CASSGLTNQPQHF.

This chain uses TRBV6-2 or TRBV6-3 with TRBJ1-2, with TRBD1 identical over 10 bases. CDR1 is MNHEY, CDR2 SVGEGT, per germline. The length of the CDR3 is 15 residues. V lost 2 bases, J lost 6 bases, and 6 bases stayed unmatched. The CDR3 sequence is CASSYTTGGAHGYTF. Written as DNA, the CDR3 is TGTGCCAGCAGTTACACGACAGGGGGCGCGCATGGCTACACCTTC.

The rearrangement uses TRBV11-2 and TRBJ1-5; TRBD1 aligns across 9 bases. The CDR3 runs 14 residues. The V gene's germline CDR1 is SGHAT and CDR2 FQNNGV. The J segment lost 7 bases and the V segment lost 5 bases, leaving 6 bases of the junction unmatched. CDR3: CASSQDRGGQPQHF. The CDR3 region has the DNA TGTGCCAGCAGCCAGGACAGGGGTGGACAGCCCCAGCATTTT.

This chain links TRBV14 with TRBJ2-3; the match to TRBD1 covers 8 bases. Trimming took 5 bases from V and 1 from J; bases not matched to a gene: 8. The CDR3 consists of 16 residues. The germline gives CDR1 SGHDN, CDR2 FVKESK. The CDR3 DNA sequence: TGTGCCAGCAGCAAACACGCGGGACAGGGCACAGATACGCAGTATTTT. The encoded protein is CASSKHAGQGTDTQYF.

This chain links TRBV11-2 with TRBJ2-1; 10 bases fit TRBD2. Losses at the gene ends were 2 bases for V and 7 bases for J; bases not matched to a gene: 5. This CDR3 spans 15 amino acids. Germline V gene data show CDR1 as SGHAT and CDR2 as FQNNGV. The CDR3 region is CASSLSASGRNEQFF. DNA of the CDR3: TGTGCCAGCAGCTTATCCGCTAGCGGGAGAAATGAGCAGTTCTTC.

This chain joins TRBV7-2 and TRBJ2-3; 8 bases agree with TRBD2. Germline loops: CDR1 SGHTA, CDR2 FQGNSA. The CDR3 is made up of 18 amino acids. V trimming: 5 bases; J trimming: 6 bases; junction bases outside the gene matches: 19. CDR3 sequence reads: CASSPDWSWLAGPDTQYF. In DNA, the CDR3 is TGTGCCAGCAGCCCAGATTGGTCTTGGCTAGCGGGCCCCGATACGCAGTATTTT.

The CDR3 loop reads CASSFPQVRHEQFF. Written as DNA, the CDR3 is TGTGCCAGCAGTTTCCCACAGGTTCGGCATGAGCAGTTCTTC. V is TRBV28 and J is TRBJ2-1; tentative D call: TRBD1 (5 bases). The CDR3 has 14 residues. Per germline, CDR1 MDHEN and CDR2 SYDVKM. V lost 3 bases and J 8 bases, leaving 14 bases between the germline ends.

V usage is TRBV6-1 and J usage is TRBJ2-7, with 9 bases lining up with TRBD1. V dropped 4 bases and J dropped 4; count of bases not matched to a gene: 11. The germline V gene encodes CDR1 MNHNS and CDR2 SASEGT. This CDR3 region has 16 residues. CDR3 sequence reads: CASSGYLGTGTYEQYF. The CDR3 DNA sequence: TGTGCCAGCAGTGGGTATCTTGGGACAGGGACATACGAGCAGTACTTC.

The chain carries TRBV7-9 and TRBJ1-1, with TRBD1 identical over 8 bases. Germline CDR1 is SEHNR and CDR2 is FQNEAQ (reference sequence). V dropped 8 bases and J dropped 1; count of bases not matched to a gene: 9. The length of the CDR3 is 15 residues. CDR3 nucleotides: TGTGCCAGCCTCCAGGGGGCCGAAAAGAACACTGAAGCTTTCTTT. Its protein is CASLQGAEKNTEAFF.

The CDR3 protein is CASSPGGSSGRVSSYNEQFF. The CDR3 DNA sequence: TGCGCCAGCAGCCCAGGGGGTTCTAGCGGGAGGGTTTCCTCCTACAATGAGCAGTTCTTC. The rearrangement joins TRBV4-1 to TRBJ2-1; the match to TRBD2 covers 12 bases. Germline CDR1 and CDR2: MGHRA and YSYEKL. V lost 4 bases, J lost 0 bases, and 13 bases stayed unmatched. The CDR3 sequence is 20 residues long.

The chain couples TRBV6-2 or TRBV6-3 to TRBJ2-1; D remains ambiguous. The CDR3 totals 11 residues. V shed 6 bases and J shed 8 bases, with 8 bases lying between them. Looked up from germline, CDR1 is MNHEY and CDR2 is SVGEGT. CDR3 DNA: TGTGCCAGCAGCCCACAATATGAGCAGTTCTTC. This gives the protein CASSPQYEQFF.

This chain uses TRBV6-5 with TRBJ2-2, with D perhaps matching TRBD1 (5 bases). The V gene's germline CDR1 is MNHEY and CDR2 SVGAGI. The CDR3 spans 16 residues. Between the trimmed V and J ends, which lost 1 base and 1 base, there was a span of 10 bases. Written as DNA, the CDR3 is TGTGCCAGCAGTTACTATGGGGCGCGGAACACCGGGGAGCTGTTTTTT. Protein: CASSYYGARNTGELFF.

The chain links TRBV7-2 to TRBJ2-7, with 10 bases identical to TRBD1. The germline V gene encodes CDR1 SGHTA and CDR2 FQGNSA. The V segment lost 4 bases and the J segment 7 bases; nucleotides outside the gene matches: 7. CDR3 size: 14 residues. Written as DNA, the CDR3 is TGTGCCAGCAGCTCCCGGGACAGGGGTCGAGAGCAGTACTTC. Protein: CASSSRDRGREQYF.

The V call is TRBV18, the J call TRBJ1-5; tentatively, D is TRBD1 (6 bases). This CDR3 region has 13 residues. Trimming stripped 4 bases from V and 5 bases from J, with 9 bases between. Per germline, CDR1 KGHSH and CDR2 LQKENI. CDR3 region: CASSLRTDQPQHF. CDR3 nucleotide sequence: TGTGCCAGCTCACTCCGGACAGATCAGCCCCAGCATTTT.

The CDR3 nucleotides read TGTGCCAGCAGCCTAGGACAGCAGGATACGCAGTATTTT. Amino acid sequence: CASSLGQQDTQYF. The V gene is TRBV7-9, the J gene TRBJ2-3; tentatively, D is TRBD1 (6 bases). The V and J ends lost 5 bases and 6 bases respectively, with 12 bases between them. Germline CDR1 SEHNR, CDR2 FQNEAQ (reference sequence). This CDR3 is 13 amino acids long.

The chain carries TRBV19 and TRBJ1-5; D ambiguous. V lost 4 bases to trimming and J lost 4 bases, with 11 bases between them. The CDR3 loop spans 14 amino acids. The V gene's germline CDR1 is LNHDA and CDR2 SQIVND (reference sequence). The CDR3 coding sequence is TGTGCCAGTAGTACGCAACGAGAGAATCAGCCCCAGCATTTT. This gives the protein CASSTQRENQPQHF.

The V gene is TRBV4-1, the J gene TRBJ1-5, with 7 nucleotides matching TRBD1. V lost 4 bases and J lost 4; bases outside the gene matches: 7. Germline V CDR1 and CDR2: MGHRA, YSYEKL. The CDR3 has 15 residues. As DNA, the CDR3 is TGCGCCAGCAGCCCGACAGGGAGAGGGAATCAGCCCCAGCATTTT. It codes for CASSPTGRGNQPQHF.

The chain employs TRBV24-1 and TRBJ2-7, with 8 bases that match TRBD2. The V gene's germline CDR1 is KGHDR and CDR2 SFDVKD. This CDR3 contains 16 residues. The trim removed 3 bases at V and 6 bases at J, leaving 12 bases unmatched. CDR3 coding DNA: TGTGCCACCAGTGATCCGGGGGGGGGCGCTGAATCCGAGCAGTACTTC. Translated: CATSDPGGGAESEQYF.

In DNA, the CDR3 is TGTGCCAGCGCGAACAGGGGAGAACGCTATGGCTACACCTTC. Its translation is CASANRGERYGYTF. The J gene is TRBJ1-2, the V gene TRBV13, with 7 bases identical to TRBD1. Losses at the gene ends were 8 bases for V and 4 bases for J; bases not matched to a gene: 10. CDR1 and CDR2 from the germline V gene are PRHDT and FYEKMQ (reference sequence). The CDR3 totals 14 residues. The full variable domain, completed using reference TRBV13 and TRBJ1-2, is AAGVIQSPRHLIKEKRETATLKCYPIPRHDTVYWYQQGPGQDPQFLISFYEKMQSDKGSIPDRFSAQQFSDYHSELNMSSLELGDSALYFCASANRGERYGYTFGSGTRLTVV.

The genes are TRBV27 and TRBJ2-1, with TRBD2 matching 11 bases. The J segment lost 9 bases and the V segment lost 6 bases, leaving 4 bases of the junction unmatched. Germline CDR1 MNHEY, CDR2 SMNVEV (reference sequence). The CDR3 length is 13 residues. The CDR3 sequence: CASRILAGVEQFF. The DNA of the CDR3 is TGTGCCAGCAGAATACTAGCGGGGGTTGAGCAGTTCTTC.